A selection of T cell receptor beta chains follows, all from one sample in a study of T cell repertoires in cytomegalovirus infection. MiXCR, applied by TCRdb to the reads, yields one record per CDR3 protein. This sample has around 450,000 distinct CDR3 sequences, with around 10% found just once. The specimen sequenced was PBMCs. These receptors were obtained from a human donor in good health (CMV status not recorded). Some clones in this sample may be carry-over from other donors' samples. CDR3s include the opening cysteine and the closing phenylalanine or tryptophan. The order of the fields is CDR3 DNA, CDR3 protein, clone size, CDR3 length, J gene, V gene, D gene. A D gene is named only where the DNA matches it firmly. The size field is filled for only some rows; it gives once, few, many or a size class.

cdr3_nt: TGTGCCAGCAGCTTAGCGGGACATCCCTACGAGCAGTACTTC; cdr3_aa: CASSLAGHPYEQYF; clone_size: many; cdr3_length: 14; j_call: TRBJ2-7; v_call: TRBV7-9; d_call: NA
cdr3_nt: TGTGCCACCAGCAGAGATCATACAGTTTCAGGCGAGCAGTACTTC; cdr3_aa: CATSRDHTVSGEQYF; clone_size: many; cdr3_length: 15; j_call: TRBJ2-7; v_call: TRBV15; d_call: NA
cdr3_nt: TGTGCCAGCAGTTACCTAAGGGGGTATGTGGCCAACGTCCTGACTTTC; cdr3_aa: CASSYLRGYVANVLTF; clone_size: many; cdr3_length: 16; j_call: TRBJ2-6; v_call: TRBV6-5; d_call: NA
cdr3_nt: TGCAGTGCTAGAGACGGACAGCATAATAGCAATCAGCCCCAGCATTTT; cdr3_aa: CSARDGQHNSNQPQHF; clone_size: NA; cdr3_length: 16; j_call: TRBJ1-5; v_call: TRBV20-1; d_call: NA
cdr3_nt: TGTGCCAGCAGGTCTAAGCGGGAGGGCAGGGAGCAGTACTTC; cdr3_aa: CASRSKREGREQYF; clone_size: NA; cdr3_length: 14; j_call: TRBJ2-7; v_call: TRBV2; d_call: TRBD2
cdr3_nt: TGTGCCAGCAGCTTGCGGCTCATTAACTACGAGCAGTACTTC; cdr3_aa: CASSLRLINYEQYF; clone_size: few; cdr3_length: 14; j_call: TRBJ2-7; v_call: TRBV5-6; d_call: NA
cdr3_nt: TGTGCTAGTGGTTTGGTTAACCCTTACCTTCCCGGCGCATCCTACGAGCAGTACTTC; cdr3_aa: CASGLVNPYLPGASYEQYF; clone_size: few; cdr3_length: 19; j_call: TRBJ2-7; v_call: TRBV12-5; d_call: NA
cdr3_nt: TGTGCCAGCAGCCCCGGGAGAGGGGCTAGCCGGGAGACCCAGTACTTC; cdr3_aa: CASSPGRGASRETQYF; clone_size: many; cdr3_length: 16; j_call: TRBJ2-5; v_call: TRBV7-6; d_call: NA
cdr3_nt: TGCAGTGCTAGAGGCACAGATGGCTACACCTTC; cdr3_aa: CSARGTDGYTF; clone_size: many; cdr3_length: 11; j_call: TRBJ1-2; v_call: TRBV20-1; d_call: NA
cdr3_nt: TGCAGTGCTATCACCGGGACAATCCTCAAGGGAGCTTTCTTT; cdr3_aa: CSAITGTILKGAFF; clone_size: few; cdr3_length: 14; j_call: TRBJ1-1; v_call: TRBV20-1; d_call: NA
cdr3_nt: TGTGCCAGCAGTTTTGGGTCCCGGTGGGCGGATTCCCAGCATTTT; cdr3_aa: CASSFGSRWADSQHF; clone_size: once; cdr3_length: 15; j_call: TRBJ1-5; v_call: TRBV12-3/TRBV12-4; d_call: NA
cdr3_nt: TGTGCCAGTAGTACCATGACAGGCAGCAATCAGCCCCAGCATTTT; cdr3_aa: CASSTMTGSNQPQHF; clone_size: NA; cdr3_length: 15; j_call: TRBJ1-5; v_call: TRBV19; d_call: NA
cdr3_nt: TGTGCCAGCCAGGGACTAGCGGGAGTCTACGAGCAGTACTTC; cdr3_aa: CASQGLAGVYEQYF; clone_size: many; cdr3_length: 14; j_call: TRBJ2-7; v_call: TRBV7-2; d_call: TRBD2
cdr3_nt: TGTGCCATCAGTGACTATGAGGGACAAGAGCAGTTCTTC; cdr3_aa: CAISDYEGQEQFF; clone_size: many; cdr3_length: 13; j_call: TRBJ2-1; v_call: TRBV10-3; d_call: NA
cdr3_nt: TGCAGTGCTACGCCTTCGAGATACACTGAAGCTTTCTTT; cdr3_aa: CSATPSRYTEAFF; clone_size: many; cdr3_length: 13; j_call: TRBJ1-1; v_call: TRBV20-1; d_call: NA
cdr3_nt: TGTGCCAGTAGTGCAGGGGTAAGGAACACTGAAGCTTTCTTT; cdr3_aa: CASSAGVRNTEAFF; clone_size: many; cdr3_length: 14; j_call: TRBJ1-1; v_call: TRBV19; d_call: NA
cdr3_nt: TGTGCCAGCAGTCTATGGAGCGGGGAGACCCAGTACTTC; cdr3_aa: CASSLWSGETQYF; clone_size: many; cdr3_length: 13; j_call: TRBJ2-5; v_call: TRBV7-2; d_call: NA